Following are 6 T cell receptor beta chains from one sample sequenced in a study of identical twins' blood T cells. One entry per CDR3 protein results from TCRdb running MiXCR on the 5' RACE reads. The sample holds a few hundred thousand distinct CDR3 sequences, over 25% seen once. Input material: PBMCs. The receptors shown here come from a woman between 18 and 49 years old in good health.

The rearrangement links TRBV7-2 to TRBJ2-2; 7 nucleotides agree with TRBD2. V lost 5 bases to trimming and J lost 3 bases; unmatched junction nucleotides: 6. The CDR3 has 15 residues. The germline V gene has CDR1 SGHTA and CDR2 FQGNSA. The CDR3 sequence: CASSQLAAHTGELFF. The CDR3 bases are TGTGCCAGCAGCCAGCTAGCGGCCCACACCGGGGAGCTGTTTTTT.

This clonotype was counted only a few times. The chain has TRBV18 and TRBJ1-1; weak D call: TRBD1 (5 bases). Germline-derived CDR1 and CDR2 are KGHSH and LQKENI. CDR3 length: 13 amino acids. Between the trimmed V and J ends, which lost 6 bases and 6 bases, there was a span of 14 bases. CDR3 in amino acids: CASSGGDEAEAFF. CDR3 in DNA: TGTGCCAGCTCCGGTGGGGACGAGGCTGAAGCTTTCTTT.

The gene calls are TRBV6-8 and TRBJ1-1; no clear D. V lost 3 bases to trimming and J lost 8 bases, with 7 bases between them. The CDR3 is 11 residues long. From germline, CDR1 is MNHGY and CDR2 SAAAGT. DNA of the CDR3: TGTGCCAGCAGTTATTTGATCGAAGCTTTCTTT. This codes for CASSYLIEAFF.

This clonotype was seen only a few times. The rearrangement uses TRBV3-1 and TRBJ1-4; no firm D call. V was trimmed by 0 bases and J by 10 bases, leaving 12 bases between them. The germline V gene has CDR1 LGHDT and CDR2 YNNKEL (reference sequence). The CDR3 contains 14 residues. The CDR3 here is CASSQDLGSRKLFF. The DNA for the CDR3 is TGTGCCAGCAGCCAAGATCTGGGCTCGAGAAAACTGTTTTTT.

The chain employs TRBV29-1 and TRBJ1-2, with TRBD1 as a possible D gene (5 bases). CDR1 is SQVTM, CDR2 ANQGSEA, per germline. Trimming took off 4 bases at V and 5 bases at J, with 11 bases between the two ends. The CDR3 contains 12 residues. The CDR3 region has the DNA TGCAGCGTTGCTCGGACAAGTTATGGCTACACCTTC. The encoded protein is CSVARTSYGYTF.

This clonotype showed up just a few times. The chain employs TRBV10-3 and TRBJ2-7, with no clear D. This CDR3 region has 12 residues. Germline CDR1 reads ENHRY; CDR2 reads SYGVKD. The V end lost 1 base, the J end lost 4 bases, and 5 bases lay between the germline ends. The CDR3 here is CAISEWVYEQYF. CDR3 sequence (DNA): TGTGCCATCAGTGAGTGGGTATACGAGCAGTACTTC.